This TCR beta chain was sequenced for a study of cytomegalovirus exposure and HLA in healthy donors. Study outcomes and limitations: A missense DCLRE1C variant was associated with V- and J-gene trimming of TCR beta chains in a later analysis, and an independent cohort replicated the association. Indistinguishable V segments such as TRBV6-2 and TRBV6-3 were excluded. DRB1 showed the most TCR associations and HLA-C the fewest in a later analysis, as rates varied by HLA locus.

CDR1 and CDR2 (germline): SEHNR, FQNEAQ (reference sequence). The CDR3 spans 13 residues. In the case of this clone: Its specificity is not known.

A multiplex PCR was run with 60 Vbeta primers and 13 Jbeta primers. Here immunoSEQ multiplex PCR was the method, and the copy in TCRdb shows in-frame clones only, minus some. Found here are more than 90,000 clones, 65% of them singletons; the top ten hold over 5%. The V and J genes are TRBV7-9 and TRBJ2-5; D may be TRBD2 (6 bases). The assigned J gene may be wrong: the sequence end matches TRBJ2-7 better. The TCR sequence derives from a boy aged 5 to 17 in good health and CMV-seropositive. The sample consisted of PBMCs. For the CDR3, the DNA is TGTGCCAGCAGCTTCGGAGGGGCCTACGAGCAGTACTTC. Translating gives CASSFGGAYEQYF.